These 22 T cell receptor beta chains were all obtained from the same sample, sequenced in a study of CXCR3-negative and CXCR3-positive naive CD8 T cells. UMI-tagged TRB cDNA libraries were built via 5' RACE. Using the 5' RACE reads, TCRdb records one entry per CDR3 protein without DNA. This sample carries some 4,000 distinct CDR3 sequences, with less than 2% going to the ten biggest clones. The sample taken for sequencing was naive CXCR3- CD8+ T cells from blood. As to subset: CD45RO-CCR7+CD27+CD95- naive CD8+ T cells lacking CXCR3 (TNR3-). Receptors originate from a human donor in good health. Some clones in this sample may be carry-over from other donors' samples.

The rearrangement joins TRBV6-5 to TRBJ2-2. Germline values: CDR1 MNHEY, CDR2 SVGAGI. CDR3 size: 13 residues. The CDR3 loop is CASGQTNTGELFF.

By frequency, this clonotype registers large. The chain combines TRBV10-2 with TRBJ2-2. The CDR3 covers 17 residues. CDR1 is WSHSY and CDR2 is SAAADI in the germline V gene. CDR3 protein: CASSEDGLTVNTGELFF.

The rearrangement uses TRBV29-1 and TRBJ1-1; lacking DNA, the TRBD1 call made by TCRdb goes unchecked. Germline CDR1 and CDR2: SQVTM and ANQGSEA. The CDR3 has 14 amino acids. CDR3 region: CSVDGRQGRTEAFF. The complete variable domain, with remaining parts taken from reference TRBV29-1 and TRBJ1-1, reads SAVISQKPSRDICQRGTSLTIQCQVDSQVTMMFWYRQQPGQSLTLIATANQGSEATYESGFVIDKFPISRPNLTFSTLTVSNMSPEDSSIYLCSVDGRQGRTEAFFGQGTRLTVV.

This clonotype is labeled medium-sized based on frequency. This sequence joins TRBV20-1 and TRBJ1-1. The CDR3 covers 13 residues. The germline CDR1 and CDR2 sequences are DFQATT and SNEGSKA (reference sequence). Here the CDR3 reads CSARDRSNTEAFF.

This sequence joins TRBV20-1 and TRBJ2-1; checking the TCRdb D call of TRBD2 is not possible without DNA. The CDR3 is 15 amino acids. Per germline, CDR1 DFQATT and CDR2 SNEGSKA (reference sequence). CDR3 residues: CSAPKREVSYNEQFF.

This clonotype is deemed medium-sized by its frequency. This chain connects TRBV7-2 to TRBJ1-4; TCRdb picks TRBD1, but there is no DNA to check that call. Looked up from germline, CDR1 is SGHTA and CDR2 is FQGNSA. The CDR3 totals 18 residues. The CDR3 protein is CASSLVGRQRPTNEKLFF.

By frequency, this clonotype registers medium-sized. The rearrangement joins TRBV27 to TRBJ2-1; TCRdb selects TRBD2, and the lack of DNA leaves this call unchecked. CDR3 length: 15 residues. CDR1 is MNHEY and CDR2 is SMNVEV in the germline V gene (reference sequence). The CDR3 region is CASSSGTSGYNEQFF.

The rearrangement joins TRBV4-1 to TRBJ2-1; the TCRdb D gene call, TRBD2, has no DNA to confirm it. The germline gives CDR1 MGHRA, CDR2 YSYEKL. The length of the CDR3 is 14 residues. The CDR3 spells CASSLSGSHNDQFF.

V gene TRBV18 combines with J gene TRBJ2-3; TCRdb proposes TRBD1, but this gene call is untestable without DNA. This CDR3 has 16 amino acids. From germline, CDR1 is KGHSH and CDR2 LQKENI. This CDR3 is CASSPPGGRGSDTQYF.

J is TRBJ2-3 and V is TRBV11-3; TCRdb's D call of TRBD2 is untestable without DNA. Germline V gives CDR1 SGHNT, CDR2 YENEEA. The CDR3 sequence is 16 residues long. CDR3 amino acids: CASSSPVAGIIYTQYF.

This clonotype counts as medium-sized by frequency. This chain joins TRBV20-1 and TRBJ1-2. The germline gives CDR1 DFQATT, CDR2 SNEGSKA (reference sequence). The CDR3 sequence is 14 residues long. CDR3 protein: CSARDMAVGHGYTF.

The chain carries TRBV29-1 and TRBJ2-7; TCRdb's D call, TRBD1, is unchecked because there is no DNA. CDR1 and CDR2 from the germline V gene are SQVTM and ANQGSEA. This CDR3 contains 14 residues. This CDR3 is CSVAWGDGPYEQYF.

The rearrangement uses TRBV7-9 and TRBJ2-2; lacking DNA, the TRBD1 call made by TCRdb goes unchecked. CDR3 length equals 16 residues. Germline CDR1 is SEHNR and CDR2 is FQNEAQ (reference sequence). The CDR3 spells CASSSLQGANTGELFF.

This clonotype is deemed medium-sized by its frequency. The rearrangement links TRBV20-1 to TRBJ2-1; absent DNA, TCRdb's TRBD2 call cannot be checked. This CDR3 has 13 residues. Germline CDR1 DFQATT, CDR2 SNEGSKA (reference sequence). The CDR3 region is CSARAGGYNEQFF.

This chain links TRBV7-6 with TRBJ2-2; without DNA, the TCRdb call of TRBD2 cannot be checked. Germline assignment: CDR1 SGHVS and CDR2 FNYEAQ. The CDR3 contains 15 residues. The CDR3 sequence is CASSLEADYTGELFF.

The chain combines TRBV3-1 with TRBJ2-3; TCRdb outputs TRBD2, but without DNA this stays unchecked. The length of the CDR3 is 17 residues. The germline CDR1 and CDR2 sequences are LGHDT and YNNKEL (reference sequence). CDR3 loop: CASSQDSGLASTDTQYF.

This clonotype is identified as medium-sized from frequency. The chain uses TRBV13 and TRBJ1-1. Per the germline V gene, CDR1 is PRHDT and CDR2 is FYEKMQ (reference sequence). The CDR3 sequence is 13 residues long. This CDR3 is CASSSSPVSEAFF. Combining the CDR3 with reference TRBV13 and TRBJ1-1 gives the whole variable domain AAGVIQSPRHLIKEKRETATLKCYPIPRHDTVYWYQQGPGQDPQFLISFYEKMQSDKGSIPDRFSAQQFSDYHSELNMSSLELGDSALYFCASSSSPVSEAFFGQGTRLTVV.

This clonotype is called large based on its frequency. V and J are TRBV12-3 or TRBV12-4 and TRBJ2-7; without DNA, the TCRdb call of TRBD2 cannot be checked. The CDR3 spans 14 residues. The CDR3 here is CASSLGWGRNEQYF.

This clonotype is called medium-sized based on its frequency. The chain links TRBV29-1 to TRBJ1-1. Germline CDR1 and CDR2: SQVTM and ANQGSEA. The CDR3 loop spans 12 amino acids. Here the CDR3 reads CSVEMELTEAFF.

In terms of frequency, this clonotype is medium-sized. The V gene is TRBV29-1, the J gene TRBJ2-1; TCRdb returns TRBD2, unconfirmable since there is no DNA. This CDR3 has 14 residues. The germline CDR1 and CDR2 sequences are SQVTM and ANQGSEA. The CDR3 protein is CSVDPRGSYNEQFF.

The CDR3 region is CASSQDVGTRREKLFF. The V call is TRBV14, the J call TRBJ1-4; TCRdb selects TRBD1, and the lack of DNA leaves this call unchecked. The length of the CDR3 is 16 residues. The germline CDR1 and CDR2 sequences are SGHDN and FVKESK.

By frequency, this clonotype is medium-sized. CDR3 sequence reads: CASSLTGYTEAFF. The V gene is TRBV7-2, the J gene TRBJ1-1; TCRdb names TRBD1, which stays unverified in the absence of DNA. The germline V gene has CDR1 SGHTA and CDR2 FQGNSA. The length of the CDR3 is 13 residues.